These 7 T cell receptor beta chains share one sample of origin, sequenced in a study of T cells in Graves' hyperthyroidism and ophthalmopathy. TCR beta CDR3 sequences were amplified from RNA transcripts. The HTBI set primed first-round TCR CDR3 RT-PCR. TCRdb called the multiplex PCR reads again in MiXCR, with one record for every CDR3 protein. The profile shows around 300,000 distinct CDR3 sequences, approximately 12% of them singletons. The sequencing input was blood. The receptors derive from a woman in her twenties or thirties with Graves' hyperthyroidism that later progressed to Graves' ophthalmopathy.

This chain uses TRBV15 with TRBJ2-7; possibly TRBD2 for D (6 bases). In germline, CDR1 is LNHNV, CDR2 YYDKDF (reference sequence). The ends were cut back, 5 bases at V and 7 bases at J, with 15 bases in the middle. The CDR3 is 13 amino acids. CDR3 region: CATSGGLSGEQYF. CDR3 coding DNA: TGTGCCACCAGCGGGGGACTTTCGGGGGAGCAGTACTTC.

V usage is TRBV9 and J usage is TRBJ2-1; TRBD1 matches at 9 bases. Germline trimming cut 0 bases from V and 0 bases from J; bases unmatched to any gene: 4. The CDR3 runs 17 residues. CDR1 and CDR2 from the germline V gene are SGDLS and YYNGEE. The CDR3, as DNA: TGTGCCAGCAGCGTAGAAACAGGGGGCCACTCCTACAATGAGCAGTTCTTC. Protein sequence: CASSVETGGHSYNEQFF.

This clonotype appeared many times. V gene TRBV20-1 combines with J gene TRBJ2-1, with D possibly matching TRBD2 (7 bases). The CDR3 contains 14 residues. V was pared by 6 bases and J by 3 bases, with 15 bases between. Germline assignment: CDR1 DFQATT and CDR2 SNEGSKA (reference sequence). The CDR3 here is CSARTERDYNEQFF. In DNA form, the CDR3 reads TGCAGTGCAAGGACAGAGCGGGACTACAATGAGCAGTTCTTC.

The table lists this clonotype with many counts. The CDR3 bases are TGTGCCAGCAGCCTCGGACAGGGCGTGGTTAAGGATCGTCAGCCCCAGCATTTT. Protein product: CASSLGQGVVKDRQPQHF. This chain joins TRBV28 and TRBJ1-5; TRBD1 aligns across 8 bases. CDR3 length: 18 residues. Trimming at V came to 6 bases and at J to 6 bases, leaving 19 bases not matched to a gene. The germline CDR1 and CDR2 sequences are MDHEN and SYDVKM. Together with reference TRBV28 and TRBJ1-5, the CDR3 gives the full variable domain: DVKVTQSSRYLVKRTGEKVFLECVQDMDHENMFWYRQDPGLGLRLIYFSYDVKMKEKGDIPEGYSVSREKKERFSLILESASTNQTSMYLCASSLGQGVVKDRQPQHFGDGTRLSIL.

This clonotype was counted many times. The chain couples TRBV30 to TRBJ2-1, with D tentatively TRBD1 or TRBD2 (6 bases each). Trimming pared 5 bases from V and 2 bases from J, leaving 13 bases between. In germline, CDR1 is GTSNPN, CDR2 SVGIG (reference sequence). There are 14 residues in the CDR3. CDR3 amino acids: CAWDVGGTYNEQFF. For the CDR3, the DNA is TGTGCCTGGGACGTGGGGGGCACCTACAATGAGCAGTTCTTC.

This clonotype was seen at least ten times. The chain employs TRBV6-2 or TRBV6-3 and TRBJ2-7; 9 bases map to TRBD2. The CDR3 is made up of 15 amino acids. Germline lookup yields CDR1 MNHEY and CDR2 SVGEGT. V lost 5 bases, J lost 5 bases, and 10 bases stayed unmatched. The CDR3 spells CASSPVVAGDHEQYF. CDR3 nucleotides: TGTGCCAGCAGTCCCGTGGTAGCGGGAGACCACGAGCAGTACTTC.

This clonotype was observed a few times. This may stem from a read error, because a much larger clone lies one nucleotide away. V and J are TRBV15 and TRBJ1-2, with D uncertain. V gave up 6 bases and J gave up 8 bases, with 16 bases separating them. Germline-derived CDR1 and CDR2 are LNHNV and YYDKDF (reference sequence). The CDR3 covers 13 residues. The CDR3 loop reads CATSGPSPYGYTF. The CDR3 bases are TGTGCCACCAGTGGGCCGTCCCCGTACGGCTACACCTTC.